This TCR beta chain was captured in a study of T-cell reconstitution after alpha-beta-depleted transplantation in children. This clonotype was picked up many times. Its antigen is unidentified. Unique molecular identifiers were used in preparing the TCRbeta library. A single record per CDR3 protein comes from TCRdb applying MiXCR to the PCR reads. The repertoire holds just over 7,500 distinct CDR3 sequences, about an eighth seen once, with roughly 50% in the top ten. The CDR3 runs to 16 residues. V gave up 4 bases and J gave up 0 bases, with 14 bases separating them. Whole-study findings and limits: Alpha-beta T cells about two months after transplant reportedly derived from several hundred expanded graft clones. The high TCRbeta diversity at day 60 in some patients came from surviving recipient T cells and thymic progenitors. Counts and diversity of T cells one year after transplant came mostly from newly produced T cells.

Sample: PBMCs, mostly from graft donor cells, taken 60 days after TCRalphabeta/CD19-depleted stem cell transplant. This TCR was recovered from a patient under 10 years old who had a stem cell transplant for inherited bone marrow failure, so the T cells may come from the graft donor. The rearrangement uses TRBV12-3 or TRBV12-4 and TRBJ2-3; D is perhaps TRBD2 (6 bases). The CDR3 DNA follows: TGTGCCAGCAGTTCGACTAGACTAACTAGCACAGATACGCAGTATTTT. Protein sequence: CASSSTRLTSTDTQYF.